These T cell receptor beta chains were read from a single sample in a study of T-cell reconstitution after alpha-beta-depleted transplantation in children. MiXCR, applied by TCRdb to the PCR reads, yields one record per CDR3 protein. The data hold about 200,000 distinct CDR3 sequences, with about 8.2% observed a single time. Sequences were derived from PBMCs, mostly from graft donor cells, sampled 360 days after TCRalphabeta/CD19-depleted stem cell transplant. The source of these receptors is a male patient aged 2 to 10 who had a stem cell transplant for acute myeloid leukemia, so the T cells may come from the graft donor. The CDR3 runs from the conserved cysteine through the conserved F or W. The order of the fields is V gene, J gene, CDR3 protein.

TRBV5-1,TRBJ2-2,CASSVLRVNTGELFF
TRBV3-1,TRBJ1-1,CASSQVGGHNTEAFF
TRBV5-1,TRBJ1-1,CASSSGGATEAFF
TRBV18,TRBJ2-3,CASSPPTSGGPDTQYF
TRBV20-1,TRBJ2-7,CSAREGQIYEQYF
TRBV5-1,TRBJ2-3,CASSLGLAGDPDTQYF
TRBV7-9,TRBJ2-5,CASSLVSNQETQYF
TRBV18,TRBJ2-1,CASSPISLATYNEQFF
TRBV20-1,TRBJ1-6,CSARMGSRPDSPLHF
TRBV6-1,TRBJ1-1,CASSEPDSLNTEAFF
TRBV7-2,TRBJ2-2,CASSLAGQRNTGELFF
TRBV10-3,TRBJ1-1,CAITPTGSGTEAFF
TRBV20-1,TRBJ2-5,CSANIDSRGETQYF
TRBV7-2,TRBJ2-5,CASSLWDSETQYF
TRBV7-3,TRBJ2-2,CASSLQWDTGELFF
TRBV7-9,TRBJ2-1,CASSRNYYNEQFF